This T cell receptor beta chain came from a study of blood T cell repertoires in COVID-19. Looking at the study overall: The analysed material was cDNA or gDNA that came from T cells, B-cell-depleted T cells, or PBMCs.

The CDR3 contains 15 residues. From germline, CDR1 is MNHEY and CDR2 SVGAGI. The J segment lost 6 bases and the V segment lost 6 bases, leaving 12 bases of the junction unmatched. This clone occurred once. Measured with immunoSEQ multiplex PCR; TCRdb has only the in-frame clones, and not every one. The sample consists of 150,000 to 180,000 clones, roughly nine tenths of them appearing once. The chain combines TRBV6-5 with TRBJ1-2; 8 nucleotides agree with TRBD1. The sequencing sample was made of peripheral blood. This clonotype was sampled from a man over 45 with acute or convalescent COVID-19. CDR3 sequence: CASSPNQGATDGYTF. The CDR3 bases are TGTGCCAGCAGCCCAAATCAGGGGGCGACCGATGGCTACACCTTC.